This T cell receptor (beta chain) was sequenced in a study of shared clonotypes between healthy human individuals. Study-level information: Samples came from a couple of female and a few male donors aged 18 to 49.

Across several immunoSEQ plates, the genomic DNA of each subset was split evenly. The protocol was immunoSEQ multiplex PCR, while the TCRdb copy is restricted to in-frame clones and leaves out a portion. The sample holds about 500,000 clones; roughly 80% are singletons and the top ten take around 11%. Every contributor of samples was a Caucasian grown-up residing in Nashville, Tennessee. Around 100 million PBMCs went into genomic DNA for unsorted samples. Germline V gene data show CDR1 as WNHNN and CDR2 as SYGVQD (reference sequence). The length of the CDR3 is 13 residues. As regards this clone: This probably arose from a read error, given a far larger clone one base away. Different DNA sequences within this sample yield the same CDR3.

V usage is TRBV10-1 and J usage is TRBJ1-1; a possible D gene is TRBD1 (6 bases). This TCR derives from a woman aged 40 to 55 in good health. Some clones in this sample may be carry-over from other donors' samples. The source material was PBMCs. The chain's CDR3 is CASSEDSYTEAFF. The CDR3 region has the DNA TGCGCCAGCAGCGAGGACAGCTACACTGAAGCTTTCTTC.